These 31 T cell receptor beta chains came from one sample sequenced in a study of Ad26.COV2.S vaccination and SARS-CoV-2 variants. Only in-frame clones appear in the TCRdb table, and some are missing; sequencing was by immunoSEQ multiplex PCR. This table holds fewer than 500,000 clones, about 90% found once. Treatment: roughly 19 received Ad26.COV2.S at low or high dose, single or two shots; several received placebo; per-sample allocation not given. Vaccine and placebo recipients were sampled on day 63 after the first injection. Specimen: peripheral blood, collected in a trial of Ad26.COV2.S vaccine versus placebo. All receptors derive from a person aged 18-65 years who received the Ad26.COV2.S COVID-19 vaccine or a placebo.

The V and J genes are TRBV6-5 and TRBJ2-6, with a tentative D call TRBD2 (5 bases). The CDR3 spans 15 residues. Trimming took 6 bases from V and 0 from J, leaving 9 bases between them. CDR1 is MNHEY and CDR2 is SVGAGI in the germline V gene. CDR3: CASSPGVSGANVLTF. The CDR3 region has the DNA TGTGCCAGCAGCCCCGGGGTCTCTGGGGCCAACGTCCTGACTTTC.

CDR3 sequence: CASSLDSGRGVREQFF. CDR3 nucleotides: TGTGCCAGCAGTTTGGATAGCGGGAGAGGGGTCCGTGAGCAGTTCTTC. V is TRBV28 and J is TRBJ2-1; the match to TRBD2 covers 9 bases. This CDR3 spans 16 amino acids. Germline V gives CDR1 MDHEN, CDR2 SYDVKM. With V trimmed by 3 bases and J by 9 bases, 12 bases remained unmatched.

This sequence joins TRBV5-1 and TRBJ2-7; D not resolved. V lost 4 bases to trimming and J lost 0 bases, with 2 bases between them. CDR1 and CDR2 from the germline V gene are SGHRS and YFSETQ. The CDR3 is 11 amino acids. The CDR3 sequence is CASSTSYEQYF. CDR3 DNA: TGCGCCAGCAGCACCTCCTACGAGCAGTACTTC.

The rearrangement joins TRBV28 to TRBJ1-5; D might be TRBD1 (5 bases). The V gene's germline CDR1 is MDHEN and CDR2 SYDVKM. CDR3 length: 14 residues. Trimming shortened V by 7 bases and J by 4 bases, and 14 bases separated the two germline ends. Here the CDR3 DNA reads TGTGCCAGCACAACCCCTACAGGTAATCAGCCCCAGCATTTT. It is translated as CASTTPTGNQPQHF.

This clone was observed many times. CDR3 sequence: CASSIAHNGYGYTF. In DNA form, the CDR3 reads TGTGCCAGTAGTATAGCTCACAACGGCTATGGCTACACCTTC. This rearrangement joins TRBV19 to TRBJ1-2; D gene ambiguous. Germline V lookup: CDR1 LNHDA, CDR2 SQIVND (reference sequence). The V end lost 1 base, the J end lost 4 bases, and 10 bases lay between the germline ends. The CDR3 totals 14 residues.

V gene TRBV29-1 combines with J gene TRBJ2-3; 7 bases map to TRBD2. The trim removed 3 bases at V and 3 bases at J, leaving 6 bases unmatched. Germline V gene data show CDR1 as SQVTM and CDR2 as ANQGSEA. The length of the CDR3 is 14 residues. The CDR3 protein is CSVDTAGETDTQYF. In DNA, the CDR3 is TGCAGCGTTGATACGGCGGGAGAGACAGATACGCAGTATTTT.

V is TRBV4-2 and J is TRBJ2-5, with a weak D call TRBD2 (7 bases). In germline, CDR1 is LGHNA, CDR2 YNFKEQ. V was cut by 5 bases and J by 4 bases, with 17 bases left in between. The CDR3 is made up of 15 amino acids. DNA of the CDR3: TGTGCCAGCAGCTACAGGGAGGGGGATGGAGAGACCCAGTACTTC. Translated, it gives CASSYREGDGETQYF.

The DNA for the CDR3 is TGTGCCAGCAGTTCGGAAACAGGGGGAGTAAGCAATCAGCCCCAGCATTTT. Encoded protein: CASSSETGGVSNQPQHF. The rearrangement joins TRBV28 to TRBJ1-5; TRBD1 matches at 8 bases. Germline loops: CDR1 MDHEN, CDR2 SYDVKM. The J segment lost 1 base and the V segment lost 4 bases, leaving 9 bases of the junction unmatched. The CDR3 has 17 residues.

This chain uses TRBV12-5 with TRBJ2-2, with 7 bases matching TRBD1. CDR3 size: 19 residues. The V gene end was trimmed by 8 bases and the J gene end by 4 bases; junction bases not matched to a gene: 22. Germline V gene lookup returns CDR1 LGHNT and CDR2 FRNRAP. The DNA for the CDR3 is TGTGCTAGTAGTGGCCGGACAGGTTTGGGGGCCCGATTCACCGGGGAGCTGTTTTTT. This codes for CASSGRTGLGARFTGELFF.

V gene TRBV7-9 combines with J gene TRBJ1-2; D is ambiguous. The CDR3 runs 12 residues. Germline CDR1 reads SEHNR; CDR2 reads FQNEAQ (reference sequence). Trimming stripped 5 bases from V and 5 bases from J, with 9 bases between. The CDR3 loop reads CASSQLDYGYTF. Here the CDR3 DNA reads TGTGCCAGCAGCCAGTTGGATTATGGCTACACCTTC.

The rearrangement links TRBV9 to TRBJ2-7; 9 bases align to TRBD2. This CDR3 has 14 amino acids. Per the germline V gene, CDR1 is SGDLS and CDR2 is YYNGEE. With 3 bases clipped from V and 1 base from J, the junction kept 2 bases outside the gene matches. CDR3 region: CASSGLAGSYEQYF. CDR3 DNA sequence: TGTGCCAGCAGCGGTCTAGCGGGGTCCTACGAGCAGTACTTC.

The V call is TRBV6-5, the J call TRBJ2-7, with D perhaps TRBD2 (6 bases). Germline V gene lookup returns CDR1 MNHEY and CDR2 SVGAGI. The CDR3 contains 15 residues. Trimming cost V 8 bases and J 0 bases, with 17 bases left between them. Here the CDR3 reads CASSGPRGGSYEQYF. The CDR3 DNA reads TGTGCCAGCTCGGGGCCGCGGGGAGGCTCCTACGAGCAGTACTTC.

A few counts support this clone. V is TRBV2 and J is TRBJ1-6; D remains unclear. Trimming removed 2 bases at V and 3 bases at J, with 11 bases between. The CDR3 has 16 residues. Germline loops: CDR1 SNHLY, CDR2 FYNNEI. Written as DNA, the CDR3 is TGTGCCAGCAGTGAAAGGGTAGTGGTCTATAATTCACCCCTCCACTTT. Protein sequence: CASSERVVVYNSPLHF.

This clone was observed once. The chain has TRBV7-2 and TRBJ2-7; D remains ambiguous. The CDR3 covers 12 residues. V gave up 5 bases and J gave up 6 bases, with 11 bases separating them. CDR1 and CDR2 from the germline V gene are SGHTA and FQGNSA. The CDR3 region has the DNA TGTGCCAGCAGCCCTCTTCGAAGCGAGCAGTACTTC. Protein: CASSPLRSEQYF.

The rearrangement uses TRBV2 and TRBJ2-5; perhaps D is TRBD1 or TRBD2 (5 bases each). Germline loops: CDR1 SNHLY, CDR2 FYNNEI. V dropped 7 bases and J dropped 4 bases, with 25 bases sitting between them. The CDR3 totals 17 residues. CDR3 loop: CASTVHPRGAPRETQYF. As DNA, the CDR3 is TGTGCCAGCACCGTCCATCCAAGAGGGGCCCCGAGAGAGACCCAGTACTTC. Filled out from reference TRBV2 and TRBJ2-5, the complete variable domain reads EPEVTQTPSHQVTQMGQEVILRCVPISNHLYFYWYRQILGQKVEFLVSFYNNEISEKSEIFDDQFSVERPDGSNFTLKIRSTKLEDSAMYFCASTVHPRGAPRETQYFGPGTRLLVL.

This chain uses TRBV9 with TRBJ2-1; TRBD2 agrees at 11 bases. CDR1 is SGDLS and CDR2 is YYNGEE in the germline V gene. The CDR3 contains 17 residues. The ends lost 0 bases at V and 4 bases at J; junction bases unmatched: 6. This chain's CDR3 is CASSVAGTSGGYNEQFF. Here the CDR3 DNA reads TGTGCCAGCAGCGTAGCTGGGACTAGCGGAGGGTACAATGAGCAGTTCTTC.

The J gene is TRBJ1-4, the V gene TRBV12-3 or TRBV12-4, with D maybe TRBD1 (6 bases). CDR3 length equals 13 residues. V was cut by 2 bases and J by 7 bases, with 8 bases left in between. The CDR3 nucleotides are TGTGCCAGCAGTTTAAGGGGGGGTGAAAAACTGTTTTTT. Its protein is CASSLRGGEKLFF.

The gene calls are TRBV6-5 and TRBJ1-6, with TRBD1 matching over 7 bases. Germline-derived CDR1 and CDR2 are MNHEY and SVGAGI. The CDR3 spans 14 residues. J was trimmed by 6 bases and V by 6 bases; bases with no gene match: 5. The CDR3 reads CASRRQGPNSPLHF. In DNA, the CDR3 is TGTGCCAGCAGGCGACAGGGCCCTAATTCACCCCTCCACTTT.

The chain uses TRBV27 and TRBJ2-3, with a tentative D call TRBD2 (6 bases). Germline V gene lookup returns CDR1 MNHEY and CDR2 SMNVEV (reference sequence). This CDR3 has 15 residues. V lost 3 bases to trimming and J lost 8 bases, with 18 bases between them. For the CDR3, the DNA is TGTGCCAGCAGTTTGGCGGGACGGATCCTTGGTACGCAGTATTTT. Translation: CASSLAGRILGTQYF.

The chain couples TRBV7-9 to TRBJ2-1, with 9 positions matching TRBD2. The CDR3 spans 17 residues. Germline assignment: CDR1 SEHNR and CDR2 FQNEAQ (reference sequence). The ends lost 1 base at V and 5 bases at J; junction bases unmatched: 9. CDR3 coding DNA: TGTGCCAGCAGCTTAGATCGGGGGGGACTAGCCGACAATGAGCAGTTCTTC. It codes for CASSLDRGGLADNEQFF.

The chain combines TRBV5-1 with TRBJ1-2, with D unclear. The ends were cut back, 5 bases at V and 4 bases at J, with 12 bases in the middle. The CDR3 length is 13 residues. Germline CDR1 is SGHRS and CDR2 is YFSETQ. This chain's CDR3 is CASSSDGSYGYTF. The DNA for the CDR3 is TGCGCCAGCAGTTCCGACGGCTCCTATGGCTACACCTTC. The whole variable domain, remainder taken from reference TRBV5-1 and TRBJ1-2, is KAGVTQTPRYLIKTRGQQVTLSCSPISGHRSVSWYQQTPGQGLQFLFEYFSETQRNKGNFPGRFSGRQFSNSRSEMNVSTLELGDSALYLCASSSDGSYGYTFGSGTRLTVV.

The rearrangement joins TRBV27 to TRBJ1-1; TRBD1 aligns across 7 bases. Germline-derived CDR1 and CDR2 are MNHEY and SMNVEV (reference sequence). V dropped 2 bases and J dropped 4; count of bases not matched to a gene: 7. The CDR3 consists of 15 residues. CDR3 residues: CASSLIDRVGTEAFF. CDR3 nucleotide sequence: TGTGCCAGCAGTTTAATAGACAGGGTTGGCACTGAAGCTTTCTTT.

The chain has TRBV28 and TRBJ2-3; tentative D call: TRBD2 (7 bases). The CDR3 has 16 amino acids. CDR1 MDHEN and CDR2 SYDVKM come from the germline V gene. V gave up 6 bases and J gave up 1 base, with 17 bases separating them. CDR3 DNA: TGTGCCAGCAGGGGGACGGGGGGCTTTGGCACAGATACGCAGTATTTT. Amino acid sequence: CASRGTGGFGTDTQYF.

The sample holds a few counts of this clone. The rearrangement joins TRBV4-2 to TRBJ1-1; possible D gene TRBD1, 5 bases. The V gene lost 0 bases and the J gene lost 0 bases, with 8 bases spanning the gap. The germline V gene encodes CDR1 LGHNA and CDR2 YNFKEQ. The CDR3 extends over 15 amino acids. This CDR3 reads CASSQEGPMNTEAFF. The CDR3 DNA reads as TGTGCCAGCAGCCAAGAGGGACCGATGAACACTGAAGCTTTCTTT.

This chain connects TRBV6-6 to TRBJ2-7, with D maybe TRBD2 (6 bases). V lost 6 bases to trimming and J lost 7 bases, with 13 bases between them. CDR1 and CDR2 from the germline V gene are MNHNY and SVGAGI (reference sequence). The CDR3 runs 12 residues. This CDR3 is CASSYGAGEQYF. The CDR3 DNA follows: TGTGCCAGCAGCTACGGTGCGGGGGAGCAGTACTTC.

This clone was counted only a few times. The chain links TRBV2 to TRBJ1-4; D possibly corresponds to TRBD1 (6 bases). The CDR3 loop spans 13 amino acids. The germline CDR1 and CDR2 sequences are SNHLY and FYNNEI. The germline V and J ends were trimmed by 9 bases and 7 bases, with 15 bases remaining between them. CDR3 sequence (DNA): TGTGCCAGTGGAGGGGGGTTGGGTGAAAAACTGTTTTTT. Translating gives CASGGGLGEKLFF.

The chain links TRBV5-1 to TRBJ1-1; a possible D gene is TRBD1 (5 bases). V was shortened by 2 bases and J by 0 bases, with 8 bases between the two germline ends. CDR1 and CDR2 from the germline V gene are SGHRS and YFSETQ. This CDR3 spans 14 amino acids. CDR3 sequence reads: CASSFRGLNTEAFF. CDR3 coding DNA: TGCGCCAGCAGCTTTCGGGGGTTGAACACTGAAGCTTTCTTT.

As concerns this clone: Other DNA sequences of this sample code for an identical CDR3. The J gene is TRBJ2-5, the V gene TRBV6-4; 12 bases fit TRBD2. The CDR3 spans 17 residues. With V trimmed by 2 bases and J by 7 bases, 11 bases remained unmatched. From germline, CDR1 is MRHNA and CDR2 SNTAGT. The chain's CDR3 is CASSDAGLAGGPGTQYF. The CDR3 DNA is TGTGCCAGCAGTGACGCGGGGCTAGCGGGAGGGCCGGGGACCCAGTACTTC.

The rearrangement uses TRBV2 and TRBJ2-1, with 16 bases fitting TRBD2. Germline-derived CDR1 and CDR2 are SNHLY and FYNNEI. The CDR3 length is 17 residues. The V gene end was trimmed by 5 bases and the J gene end by 4 bases; junction bases not matched to a gene: 5. The CDR3 bases are TGTGCCAGCAGTTTGGGACTAGCGGGAGGGCTGTACAATGAGCAGTTCTTC. It translates to CASSLGLAGGLYNEQFF.

V is TRBV5-4 and J is TRBJ2-3; 7 bases agree with TRBD2. Germline V gene data show CDR1 as SGHNT and CDR2 as YYREEE (reference sequence). V shed 3 bases, J shed 1 base, and the junction held 8 bases outside the gene matches. CDR3 length: 16 residues. CDR3 in amino acids: CASSSAGRGGTDTQYF. CDR3 sequence (DNA): TGTGCCAGCAGCTCCGCAGGGAGGGGAGGCACAGATACGCAGTATTTT.

The genes are TRBV11-3 and TRBJ2-1; perhaps TRBD2 as D (5 bases). V was trimmed by 5 bases and J by 9 bases, leaving 11 bases between them. Per the germline V gene, CDR1 is SGHNT and CDR2 is YENEEA. The CDR3 has 12 residues. This chain's CDR3 is CASSPTGIEQFF. CDR3 nucleotide sequence: TGTGCCAGCAGCCCGACGGGGATTGAGCAGTTCTTC.